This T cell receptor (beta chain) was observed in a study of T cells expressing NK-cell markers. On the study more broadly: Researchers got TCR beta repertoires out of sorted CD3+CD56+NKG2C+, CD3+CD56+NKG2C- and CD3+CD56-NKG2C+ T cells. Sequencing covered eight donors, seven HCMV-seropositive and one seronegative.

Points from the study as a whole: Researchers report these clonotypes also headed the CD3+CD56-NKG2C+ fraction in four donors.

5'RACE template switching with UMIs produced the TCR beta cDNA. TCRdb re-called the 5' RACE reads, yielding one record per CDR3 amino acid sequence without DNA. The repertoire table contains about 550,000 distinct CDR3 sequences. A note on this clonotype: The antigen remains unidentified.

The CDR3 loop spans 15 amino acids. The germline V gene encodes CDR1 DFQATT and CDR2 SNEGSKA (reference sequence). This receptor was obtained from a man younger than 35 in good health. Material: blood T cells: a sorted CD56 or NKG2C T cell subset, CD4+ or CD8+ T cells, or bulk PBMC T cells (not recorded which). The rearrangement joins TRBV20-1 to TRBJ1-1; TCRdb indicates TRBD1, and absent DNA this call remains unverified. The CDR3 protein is CSARVLGGQRAEAFF.